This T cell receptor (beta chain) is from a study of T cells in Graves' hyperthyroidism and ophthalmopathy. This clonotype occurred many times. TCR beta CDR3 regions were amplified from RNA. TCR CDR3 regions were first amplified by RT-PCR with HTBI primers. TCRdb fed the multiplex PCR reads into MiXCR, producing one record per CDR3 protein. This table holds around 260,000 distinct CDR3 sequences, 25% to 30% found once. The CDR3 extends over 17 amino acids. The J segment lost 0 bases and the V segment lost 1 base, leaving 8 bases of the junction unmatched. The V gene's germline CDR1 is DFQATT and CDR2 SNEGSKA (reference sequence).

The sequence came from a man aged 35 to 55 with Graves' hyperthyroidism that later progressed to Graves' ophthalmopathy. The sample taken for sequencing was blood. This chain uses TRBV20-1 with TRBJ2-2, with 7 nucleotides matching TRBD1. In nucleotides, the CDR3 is TGCAGTGCTAGAGGGGGCAGGGGGAGCTCGAACACCGGGGAGCTGTTTTTT. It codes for CSARGGRGSSNTGELFF.